This T cell receptor (beta chain) was identified in a study of shared clonotypes between healthy human individuals. Germline V CDR1 and CDR2: SGDLS, YYNGEE. The CDR3 runs to 16 residues. With 3 bases clipped from V and 7 bases from J, the junction kept 7 bases outside the gene matches. How the authors handled the data: ImmunoSEQ yielded junction-only sequences lacking quality scores, so filtering differed. TCRdb's table, derived via immunoSEQ multiplex PCR, lists solely in-frame clones and lacks some. That table furnishes V, J and clone size, whereas the DNA furnished D and trimming. The profile shows 1 million to 1.3 million clones, about 80% of them singletons.

The rearrangement links TRBV9 to TRBJ2-3, with 14 bases that match TRBD2. Sequenced input: memory CD4+ T cells from PBMCs. Subset of the sample: CD45RA-negative fraction. This receptor was taken from a man in his late teens or twenties in good health. Some clones in this sample may be carry-over from other donors' samples. Here the CDR3 reads CASSAPGLAGENTQYF. CDR3 bases: TGTGCCAGCAGCGCCCCGGGACTAGCGGGAGAGAATACGCAGTATTTT. Drawing the rest from reference TRBV9 and TRBJ2-3, the complete variable domain is DSGVTQTPKHLITATGQRVTLRCSPRSGDLSVYWYQQSLDQGLQFLIQYYNGEERAKGNILERFSAQQFPDLHSELNLSSLELGDSALYFCASSAPGLAGENTQYFGPGTRLTVL.